The rows below give T cell receptor beta chains drawn from one sample of a study of OX40 agonist ivuxolimab in advanced cancers. The table came from immunoSEQ multiplex PCR; TCRdb's copy has only in-frame clones and leaves some out. The table has under 150,000 clones, approximately 90% seen once; the top ten hold 1.1%. The source was CD4+ or CD8+ T cells sorted from blood, collected in a trial of the OX40 agonist ivuxolimab. The receptors shown here come from an adult with an advanced solid tumor such as melanoma, head and neck, liver or kidney cancer. Each CDR3 is given with its conserved first and last residue. Fields, in order: D gene, V gene, clone size, J gene, CDR3 protein, CDR3 DNA. The D gene is left open where the match is weak. Only some rows state a clone size, as once, few, many or a class for expanded clones.

-	TRBV5-1	-	TRBJ2-5	CASSYQGGGETQYF	TGCGCCAGCAGCTATCAAGGGGGAGGTGAGACCCAGTACTTC
-	TRBV6-1	-	TRBJ2-5	CASSPRGQETQYF	TGTGCCAGCAGCCCCCGGGGCCAAGAGACCCAGTACTTC
-	TRBV6-6	-	TRBJ2-2	CASRSQGNTGELFF	TGTGCCAGCAGGTCCCAGGGCAACACCGGGGAGCTGTTTTTT
-	TRBV19	once	TRBJ2-5	CASSIGSQETQYF	TGTGCCAGTAGTATTGGTAGCCAAGAGACCCAGTACTTC
-	TRBV2	-	TRBJ1-5	CASSVTGNFQPQHF	TGTGCCAGCAGTGTAACAGGAAATTTTCAGCCCCAGCATTTT
-	TRBV4-1	-	TRBJ2-3	CASSQPGQPGGTDTQYF	TGCGCCAGCAGCCAACCTGGACAGCCGGGAGGCACAGATACGCAGTATTTT
-	TRBV6-5	-	TRBJ1-3	CASREQGGSGNTIYF	TGTGCCAGCAGGGAGCAGGGAGGATCTGGAAACACCATATATTTT
-	TRBV14	-	TRBJ2-7	CASSQVWGLSYEQYF	TGTGCCAGCAGCCAAGTATGGGGCCTCTCCTACGAGCAGTACTTC
-	TRBV18	-	TRBJ1-4	CASSPPSRATNEKLFF	TGTGCCAGCTCACCACCGTCGCGTGCAACTAATGAAAAACTGTTTTTT
TRBD1	TRBV29-1	-	TRBJ1-1	CSAGQGGIFEAFF	TGCAGCGCAGGACAGGGGGGCATCTTTGAAGCTTTCTTT
TRBD1	TRBV7-9	-	TRBJ1-4	CASRGQVWEKLFF	TGTGCCAGCAGGGGACAGGTTTGGGAAAAACTGTTTTTT
TRBD2	TRBV2	-	TRBJ2-5	CASKAGVGAETQYF	TGTGCCAGCAAAGCGGGAGTCGGGGCAGAGACCCAGTACTTC
-	TRBV7-3	-	TRBJ1-5	CASSLDGTNNQPQHF	TGTGCCAGCAGCTTAGACGGGACAAACAATCAGCCCCAGCATTTT
-	TRBV6-6	-	TRBJ2-2	CASIEGKFSTGELFF	TGTGCCAGCATCGAAGGGAAGTTTTCGACCGGGGAGCTGTTTTTT
-	TRBV28	-	TRBJ2-2	CASSGGLENTGELFF	TGTGCCAGCAGTGGGGGCCTAGAAAACACCGGGGAGCTGTTTTTT
TRBD2	TRBV7-2	-	TRBJ2-1	CASSSLAGNSYNEQFF	TGTGCCAGCAGCTCATTAGCGGGGAACTCCTACAATGAGCAGTTCTTC
-	TRBV5-1	-	TRBJ2-2	CASSRGTWSNTGELFF	TGCGCCAGCAGCCGGGGGACATGGAGCAACACCGGGGAGCTGTTTTTT
-	TRBV11-2	-	TRBJ1-2	CASSSNRDGNYGYTF	TGTGCCAGCAGCTCGAACCGGGACGGAAACTATGGCTACACCTTC
-	TRBV27	few	TRBJ1-1	CASSPRPSRGTEAFF	TGTGCCAGCAGTCCCCGGCCATCTCGAGGGACTGAAGCTTTCTTT
TRBD1	TRBV7-2	once	TRBJ2-5	CASIPDRGHETQYF	TGTGCCAGCATTCCCGACAGGGGGCATGAGACCCAGTACTTC
-	TRBV19	once	TRBJ2-2	CASSITGSTGELFF	TGTGCCAGTAGTATAACGGGGAGCACCGGGGAGCTGTTTTTT
-	TRBV7-8	-	TRBJ1-4	CASSLGHRNEKLFF	TGTGCCAGCAGCTTGGGACACCGGAATGAAAAACTGTTTTTT
-	TRBV5-1	-	TRBJ1-1	CASSSSEDTEAFF	TGCGCCAGCAGCTCGTCAGAAGACACTGAAGCTTTCTTT
TRBD1	TRBV28	-	TRBJ1-5	CASSLGQVDQPQHF	TGTGCCAGCAGTTTGGGACAGGTAGATCAGCCCCAGCATTTT
-	TRBV25-1	once	TRBJ1-1	CASSNEGSRSEAFF	TGTGCCAGCAGTAACGAGGGGTCCAGGAGTGAAGCTTTCTTT
TRBD1	TRBV2	once	TRBJ2-1	CASSADRGVYNEQFF	TGTGCCAGCAGTGCAGACAGGGGTGTTTACAATGAGCAGTTCTTC
TRBD1	TRBV27	-	TRBJ2-3	CASSLEGGTGFTSTDTQYF	TGTGCCAGCAGTTTAGAGGGCGGGACAGGGTTCACTAGCACAGATACGCAGTATTTT
-	TRBV5-1	-	TRBJ2-5	CASRQPAQETQYF	TGCGCCAGCAGGCAACCTGCCCAAGAGACCCAGTACTTC
-	TRBV7-3	-	TRBJ1-2	CASSLGGDYGYTF	TGTGCCAGCAGCTTAGGGGGCGACTATGGCTACACCTTC
-	TRBV27	-	TRBJ2-5	CASSLSKFRGRETQYF	TGTGCCAGCAGTTTATCGAAGTTCCGGGGCCGAGAGACCCAGTACTTC
-	TRBV28	-	TRBJ2-7	CASSLWGLPYEQYF	TGTGCCAGCAGTTTGTGGGGGCTTCCGTACGAGCAGTACTTC
-	TRBV7-2	-	TRBJ1-5	CASSLVYNVANQPQHF	TGTGCCAGCAGCTTAGTTTATAATGTGGCCAATCAGCCCCAGCATTTT
TRBD1	TRBV28	medium-sized	TRBJ1-1	CASTPRLDKVRTGMNTEAFF	TGTGCCAGCACCCCACGCCTTGATAAAGTCAGGACAGGGATGAACACTGAAGCTTTCTTT
TRBD1	TRBV19	-	TRBJ2-2	CASSLANRGPNTGELFF	TGTGCCAGTAGTCTTGCCAATAGGGGGCCGAACACCGGGGAGCTGTTTTTT
-	TRBV29-1	-	TRBJ2-1	CSVYGKNYNEQFF	TGCAGCGTTTACGGGAAAAACTACAATGAGCAGTTCTTC
TRBD2	TRBV5-1	-	TRBJ2-1	CASSLKREPLSYNEQFF	TGCGCCAGCAGCCTGAAGCGGGAGCCCCTTTCCTACAATGAGCAGTTCTTC
-	TRBV5-1	-	TRBJ1-1	CASSLVSGPDEAFF	TGCGCCAGCAGCTTGGTTTCCGGGCCCGATGAAGCTTTCTTT
-	TRBV9	-	TRBJ2-1	CASSVAGGPLGNEQFF	TGTGCCAGCAGCGTAGCTGGCGGGCCTCTCGGGAATGAGCAGTTCTTC
-	TRBV23-1	-	TRBJ2-6	CASSPDRPSGANVLTF	TGCGCCAGCAGTCCCGACAGACCCTCTGGGGCCAACGTCCTGACTTTC
-	TRBV5-8	-	TRBJ1-2	CASSLAGRVQHYGYTF	TGTGCCAGCAGCTTGGCCGGGCGGGTACAGCACTATGGCTACACCTTC
-	TRBV28	-	TRBJ1-2	CACLQGSTNYGYTF	TGTGCCTGTTTGCAGGGGTCTACTAACTATGGCTACACCTTC
-	TRBV14	-	TRBJ2-7	CASSQDPFRLPSSYEQYF	TGTGCCAGCAGCCAAGATCCGTTTAGACTACCCAGCTCCTACGAGCAGTACTTC
-	TRBV7-2	-	TRBJ2-1	CASSSWVNEQFF	TGTGCCAGCAGCTCTTGGGTAAATGAGCAGTTCTTC
-	TRBV28	-	TRBJ2-3	CASSLAHPLDTQYF	TGTGCCAGCAGTTTAGCACATCCCCTCGATACGCAGTATTTT
-	TRBV4-1	-	TRBJ1-5	CASSPTTSNQPQHF	TGCGCCAGCAGCCCGACTACAAGCAATCAGCCCCAGCATTTT
-	TRBV11-2	once	TRBJ1-1	CASSLDRREAEAFF	TGTGCCAGCAGCTTAGATCGAAGGGAGGCTGAAGCTTTCTTT
TRBD1	TRBV10-3	few	TRBJ1-5	CAISGQGAGNQPQHF	TGTGCCATCAGTGGACAGGGGGCTGGCAATCAGCCCCAGCATTTT
TRBD1	TRBV9	-	TRBJ1-1	CASSRGTVVEAFF	TGTGCCAGCAGCCGAGGGACAGTGGTTGAAGCTTTCTTT
TRBD1	TRBV7-6	-	TRBJ1-1	CASSLSGQGNTEAFF	TGTGCCAGCAGCCTTTCGGGACAGGGGAACACTGAAGCTTTCTTT
-	TRBV7-3	-	TRBJ2-2	CASSFNTGELFF	TGTGCCAGCAGCTTCAACACCGGGGAGCTGTTTTTT
-	TRBV27	-	TRBJ1-4	CASSPDQGGNEKLFF	TGTGCCAGCAGTCCGGATCAGGGCGGTAATGAAAAACTGTTTTTT
TRBD1	TRBV10-3	once	TRBJ1-4	CAISAQTGTNEKLFF	TGTGCCATCAGTGCCCAGACAGGGACTAATGAAAAACTGTTTTTT
-	TRBV6-5	-	TRBJ2-1	CASLRGYEQFF	TGTGCCAGCCTTAGGGGCTATGAGCAGTTCTTC
TRBD2	TRBV7-6	-	TRBJ2-3	CASSWGTSGTDTQYF	TGTGCCAGCAGCTGGGGGACTAGCGGCACAGATACGCAGTATTTT
-	TRBV5-1	-	TRBJ1-1	CVSSLDHWGNTEAFF	TGCGTCAGCAGCTTGGACCATTGGGGGAACACTGAAGCTTTCTTT
-	TRBV27	-	TRBJ1-6	CASRGYSPLHF	TGTGCCAGCAGGGGGTATTCACCCCTCCACTTT
-	TRBV9	once	TRBJ1-1	CASSTKDNPPNTEAFF	TGTGCCAGCAGCACAAAAGACAACCCTCCGAACACTGAAGCTTTCTTT
TRBD2	TRBV19	-	TRBJ2-1	CASSIWTSGSNEQFF	TGTGCCAGTAGTATCTGGACTAGCGGGAGTAATGAGCAGTTCTTC
-	TRBV30	-	TRBJ1-1	CAWSGQENTEAFF	TGTGCCTGGAGTGGTCAGGAGAACACTGAAGCTTTCTTT